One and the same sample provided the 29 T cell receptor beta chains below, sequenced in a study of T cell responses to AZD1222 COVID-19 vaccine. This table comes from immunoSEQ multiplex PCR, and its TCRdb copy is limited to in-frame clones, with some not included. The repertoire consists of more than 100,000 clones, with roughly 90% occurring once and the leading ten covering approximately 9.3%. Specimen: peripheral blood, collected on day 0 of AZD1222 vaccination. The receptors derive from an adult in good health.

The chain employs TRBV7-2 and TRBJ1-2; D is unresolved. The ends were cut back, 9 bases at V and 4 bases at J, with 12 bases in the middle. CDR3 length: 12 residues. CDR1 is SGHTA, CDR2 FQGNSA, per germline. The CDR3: CASTDPGYGYTF. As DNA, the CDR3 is TGTGCCAGTACGGACCCCGGCTATGGCTACACCTTC.

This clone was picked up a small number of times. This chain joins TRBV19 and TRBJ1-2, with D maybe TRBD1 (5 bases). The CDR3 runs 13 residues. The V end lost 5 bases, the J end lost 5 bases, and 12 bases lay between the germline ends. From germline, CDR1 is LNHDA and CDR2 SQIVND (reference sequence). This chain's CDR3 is CASSARERYGYTF. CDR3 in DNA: TGTGCCAGTAGTGCCAGGGAGAGGTATGGCTACACCTTC.

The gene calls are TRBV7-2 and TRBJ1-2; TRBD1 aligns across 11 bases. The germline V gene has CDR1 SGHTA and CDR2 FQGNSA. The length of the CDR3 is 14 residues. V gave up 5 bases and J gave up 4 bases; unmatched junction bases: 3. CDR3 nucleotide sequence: TGTGCCAGCAGCGGGGGGACAGGGGGCTATGGCTACACCTTC. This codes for CASSGGTGGYGYTF.

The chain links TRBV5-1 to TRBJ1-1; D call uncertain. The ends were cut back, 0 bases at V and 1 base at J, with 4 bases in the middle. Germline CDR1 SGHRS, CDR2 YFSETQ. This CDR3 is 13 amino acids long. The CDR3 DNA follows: TGCGCCAGCAGCTTGGACAGGAACACTGAAGCTTTCTTT. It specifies CASSLDRNTEAFF.

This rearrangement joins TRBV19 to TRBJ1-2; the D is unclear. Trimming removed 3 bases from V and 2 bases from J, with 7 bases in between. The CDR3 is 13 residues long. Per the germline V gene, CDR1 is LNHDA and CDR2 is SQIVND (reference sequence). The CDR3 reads CASSMAVNYGYTF. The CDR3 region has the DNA TGTGCCAGTAGTATGGCAGTCAACTATGGCTACACCTTC.

CDR3 sequence: CASSLTGVTEAFF. In DNA form, the CDR3 reads TGTGCCAGCAGTTTGACAGGGGTCACTGAAGCTTTCTTT. This sequence joins TRBV28 and TRBJ1-1, with 8 bases fitting TRBD1. CDR3 size: 13 residues. V lost 3 bases to trimming and J lost 4 bases; unmatched junction nucleotides: 1. Germline V gene sequence: CDR1 MDHEN, CDR2 SYDVKM.

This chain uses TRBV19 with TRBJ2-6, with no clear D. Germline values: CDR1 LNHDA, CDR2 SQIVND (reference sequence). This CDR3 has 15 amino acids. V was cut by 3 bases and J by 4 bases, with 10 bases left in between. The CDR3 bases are TGTGCCAGTAGTATCTCGGGTTTCGGGGCCAACGTCCTGACTTTC. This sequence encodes CASSISGFGANVLTF.

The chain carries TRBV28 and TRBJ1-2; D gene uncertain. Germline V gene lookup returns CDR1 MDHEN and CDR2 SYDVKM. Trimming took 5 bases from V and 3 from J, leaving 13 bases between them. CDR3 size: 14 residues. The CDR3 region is CASSPSRWHYGYTF. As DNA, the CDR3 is TGTGCCAGCAGTCCTTCGAGGTGGCACTATGGCTACACCTTC.

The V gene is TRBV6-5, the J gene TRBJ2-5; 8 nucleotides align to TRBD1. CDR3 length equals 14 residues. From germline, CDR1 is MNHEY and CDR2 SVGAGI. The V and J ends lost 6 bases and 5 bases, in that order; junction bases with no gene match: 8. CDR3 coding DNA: TGTGCCAGCAGGCAGGGGGCCACGTTGGAGACCCAGTACTTC. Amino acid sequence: CASRQGATLETQYF.

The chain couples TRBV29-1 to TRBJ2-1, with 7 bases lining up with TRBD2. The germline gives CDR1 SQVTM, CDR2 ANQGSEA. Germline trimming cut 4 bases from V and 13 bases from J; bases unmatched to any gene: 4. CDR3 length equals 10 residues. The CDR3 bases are TGCAGCGTTGGGGAGGGGCATCAGTTCTTC. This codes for CSVGEGHQFF.

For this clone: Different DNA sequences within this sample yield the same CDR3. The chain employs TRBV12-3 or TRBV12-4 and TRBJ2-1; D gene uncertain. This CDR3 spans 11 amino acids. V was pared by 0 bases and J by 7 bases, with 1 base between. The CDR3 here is CASSLANEQFF. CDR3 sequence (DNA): TGTGCCAGCAGTTTAGCAAATGAGCAGTTCTTC.

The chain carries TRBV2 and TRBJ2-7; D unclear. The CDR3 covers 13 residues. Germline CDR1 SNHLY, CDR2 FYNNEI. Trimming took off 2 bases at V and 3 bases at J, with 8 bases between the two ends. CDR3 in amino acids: CASSEQDGYEQYF. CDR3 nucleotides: TGTGCCAGCAGTGAACAGGACGGCTACGAGCAGTACTTC.

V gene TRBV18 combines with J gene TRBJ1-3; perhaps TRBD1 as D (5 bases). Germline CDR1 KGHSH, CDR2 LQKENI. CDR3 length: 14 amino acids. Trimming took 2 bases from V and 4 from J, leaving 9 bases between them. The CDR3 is CASSPDSWGNTIYF. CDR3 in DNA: TGTGCCAGCTCACCAGACAGTTGGGGAAACACCATATATTTT.

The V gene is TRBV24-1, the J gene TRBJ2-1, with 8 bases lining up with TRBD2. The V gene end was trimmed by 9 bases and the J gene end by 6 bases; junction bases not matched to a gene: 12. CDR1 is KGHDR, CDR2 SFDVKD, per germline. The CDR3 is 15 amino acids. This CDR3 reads CATGAGVLRSNEQFF. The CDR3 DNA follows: TGTGCCACCGGAGCGGGAGTCCTCCGTAGCAATGAGCAGTTCTTC.

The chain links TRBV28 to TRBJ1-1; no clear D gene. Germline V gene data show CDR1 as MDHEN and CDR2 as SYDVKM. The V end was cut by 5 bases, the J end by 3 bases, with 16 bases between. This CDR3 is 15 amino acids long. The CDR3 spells CASSPPREVDTEAFF. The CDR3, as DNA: TGTGCCAGCAGTCCGCCGAGGGAGGTGGACACTGAAGCTTTCTTT.

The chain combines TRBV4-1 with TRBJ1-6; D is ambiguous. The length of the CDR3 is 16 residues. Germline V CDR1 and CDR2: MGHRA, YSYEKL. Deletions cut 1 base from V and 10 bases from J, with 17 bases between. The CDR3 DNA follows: TGCGCCAGCAGCCAAGTAGGTGACGGGTTTCGCTCACCCCTCCACTTT. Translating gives CASSQVGDGFRSPLHF.

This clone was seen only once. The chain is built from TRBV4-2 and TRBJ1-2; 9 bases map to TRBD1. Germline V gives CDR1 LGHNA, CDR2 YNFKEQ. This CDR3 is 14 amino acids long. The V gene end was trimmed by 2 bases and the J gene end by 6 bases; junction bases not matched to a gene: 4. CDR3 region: CASSQMDRGDGYTF. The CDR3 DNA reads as TGTGCCAGCAGCCAAATGGACAGGGGAGATGGCTACACCTTC.

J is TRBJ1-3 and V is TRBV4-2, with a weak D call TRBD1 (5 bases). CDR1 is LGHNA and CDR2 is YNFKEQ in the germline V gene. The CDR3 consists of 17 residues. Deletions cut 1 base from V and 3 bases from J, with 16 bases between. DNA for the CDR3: TGTGCCAGCAGCCAAGTGTCGGGGACTTTGTTTGGAAACACCATATATTTT. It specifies CASSQVSGTLFGNTIYF.

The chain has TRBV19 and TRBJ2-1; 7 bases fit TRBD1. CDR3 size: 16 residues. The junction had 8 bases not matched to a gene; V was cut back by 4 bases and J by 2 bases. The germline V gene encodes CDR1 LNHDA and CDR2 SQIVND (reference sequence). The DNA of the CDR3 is TGTGCCAGTAGTACGACAGGGTTTGCGGCCTACAATGAGCAGTTCTTC. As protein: CASSTTGFAAYNEQFF. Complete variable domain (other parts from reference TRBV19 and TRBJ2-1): DGGITQSPKYLFRKEGQNVTLSCEQNLNHDAMYWYRQDPGQGLRLIYYSQIVNDFQKGDIAEGYSVSREKKESFPLTVTSAQKNPTAFYLCASSTTGFAAYNEQFFGPGTRLTVL.

CDR3 DNA sequence: TGCGCCAGCAGCCCCCACGACAGTCTACTTAATTCACCCCTCCACTTT. Translated, it gives CASSPHDSLLNSPLHF. V usage is TRBV5-1 and J usage is TRBJ1-6, with D tentatively TRBD1 (5 bases). The length of the CDR3 is 16 residues. Germline V lookup: CDR1 SGHRS, CDR2 YFSETQ. V was trimmed by 4 bases and J by 6 bases, leaving 17 bases between them. The full variable domain, its missing parts supplied by reference TRBV5-1 and TRBJ1-6, is KAGVTQTPRYLIKTRGQQVTLSCSPISGHRSVSWYQQTPGQGLQFLFEYFSETQRNKGNFPGRFSGRQFSNSRSEMNVSTLELGDSALYLCASSPHDSLLNSPLHFGNGTRLTVT.

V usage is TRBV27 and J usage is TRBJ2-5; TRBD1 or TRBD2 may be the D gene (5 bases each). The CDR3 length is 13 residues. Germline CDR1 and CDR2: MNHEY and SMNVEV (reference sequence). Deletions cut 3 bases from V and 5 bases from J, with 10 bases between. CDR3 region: CASSFGGGETQYF. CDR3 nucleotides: TGTGCCAGCAGTTTTGGGGGTGGGGAGACCCAGTACTTC.

The CDR3 nucleotides read TGTGCCAGCCGCTTCGGACAGTACAATGAGCAGTTCTTC. This encodes CASRFGQYNEQFF. The gene calls are TRBV6-5 and TRBJ2-1, with a possible D match to TRBD1 (6 bases). Trimming cost V 8 bases and J 4 bases, with 12 bases left between them. CDR1 and CDR2 from the germline V gene are MNHEY and SVGAGI. CDR3 length equals 13 residues.

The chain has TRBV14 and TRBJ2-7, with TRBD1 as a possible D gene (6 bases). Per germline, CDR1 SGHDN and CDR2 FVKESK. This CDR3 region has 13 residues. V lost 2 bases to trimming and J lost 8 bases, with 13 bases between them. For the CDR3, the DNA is TGTGCCAGCAGCCAACCCAACAGGGAGCAGCAGTACTTC. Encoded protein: CASSQPNREQQYF. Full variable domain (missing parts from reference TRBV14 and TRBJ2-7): EAGVTQFPSHSVIEKGQTVTLRCDPISGHDNLYWYRRVMGKEIKFLLHFVKESKQDESGMPNNRFLAERTGGTYSTLKVQPAELEDSGVYFCASSQPNREQQYFGPGTRLTVT.

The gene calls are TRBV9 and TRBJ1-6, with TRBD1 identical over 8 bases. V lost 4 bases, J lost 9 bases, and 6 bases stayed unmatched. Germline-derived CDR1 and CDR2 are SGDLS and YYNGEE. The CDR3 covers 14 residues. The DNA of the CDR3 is TGTGCCAGCAGCACATCGACAGGGGTTTCACCCCTCCACTTT. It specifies CASSTSTGVSPLHF.

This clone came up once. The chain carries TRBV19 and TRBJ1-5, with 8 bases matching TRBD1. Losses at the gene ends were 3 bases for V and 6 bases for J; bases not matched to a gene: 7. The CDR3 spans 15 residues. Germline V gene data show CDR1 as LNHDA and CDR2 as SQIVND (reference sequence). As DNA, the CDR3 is TGTGCCAGTAGTATGAGCGGCACAGGGGGTCAGCCCCAGCATTTT. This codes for CASSMSGTGGQPQHF.

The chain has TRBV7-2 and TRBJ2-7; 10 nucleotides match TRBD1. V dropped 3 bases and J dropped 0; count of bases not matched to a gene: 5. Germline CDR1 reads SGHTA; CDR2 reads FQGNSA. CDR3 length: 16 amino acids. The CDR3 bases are TGTGCCAGCAGCTTCGGGGACAGGGGCAGCTCCTACGAGCAGTACTTC. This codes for CASSFGDRGSSYEQYF.

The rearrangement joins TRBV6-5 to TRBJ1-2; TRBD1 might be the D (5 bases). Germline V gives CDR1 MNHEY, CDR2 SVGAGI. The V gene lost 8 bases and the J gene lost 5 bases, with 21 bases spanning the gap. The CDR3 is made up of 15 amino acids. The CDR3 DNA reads TGTGCCAGCTCCCCGCGCTTGGGGGTGGGTTATGGCTACACCTTC. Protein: CASSPRLGVGYGYTF.

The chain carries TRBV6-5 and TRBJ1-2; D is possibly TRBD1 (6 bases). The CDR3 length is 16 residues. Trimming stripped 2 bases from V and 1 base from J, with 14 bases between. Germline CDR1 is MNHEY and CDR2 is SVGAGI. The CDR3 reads CASSYRPPDSNYGYTF. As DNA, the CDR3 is TGTGCCAGCAGTTACCGACCGCCGGACAGTAACTATGGCTACACCTTC.

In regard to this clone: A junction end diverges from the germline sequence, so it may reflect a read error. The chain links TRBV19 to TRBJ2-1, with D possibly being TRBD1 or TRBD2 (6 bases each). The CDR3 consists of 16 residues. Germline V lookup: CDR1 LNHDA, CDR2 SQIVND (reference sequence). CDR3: CASSILWGASSNEQFF. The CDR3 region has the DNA TGTGCCAGTAGTATATTGTGGGGGGCATCCTCCAATGAGCAGTTCTTC.